This T cell receptor beta chain was observed in a study of cytomegalovirus exposure and HLA in healthy donors. Study-wide points: For most TCR beta V segments, an earlier analysis put the productive rate at about 90% or about 30% of the time.

Remarks on this clone: Its antigen is still unknown. This specimen includes other DNA sequences encoding the same CDR3.

This PCR relied on a set of 60 Vbeta primers and 13 Jbeta primers. Using immunoSEQ multiplex PCR, the repertoire was profiled, and TCRdb retains in-frame clones only, with some absent. The sample records around 280,000 clones, approximately 90% being singletons. CDR3 length: 14 amino acids. V was shortened by 0 bases and J by 4 bases, with 8 bases between the two germline ends. CDR1 is SGDLS, CDR2 YYNGEE, per germline. The sequence derives from a young woman in good health and CMV-seronegative. The genes are TRBV9 and TRBJ2-1; perhaps TRBD1 as D (5 bases). Material for sequencing was PBMCs. CDR3 sequence reads: CASSVGDSYNEQFF. DNA of the CDR3: TGTGCCAGCAGCGTAGGTGACAGTTACAATGAGCAGTTCTTC.